These T cell receptor beta chains were read from a single sample in a study of early T cells in non-severe SARS-CoV-2 infection. TCRdb redid the calling of the 5' RACE reads with MiXCR, one entry per CDR3 protein. Found here are 40,000 or so distinct CDR3 sequences, around 6% of them singletons; the top ten hold 7.6%. Sequenced: whole blood. These receptors originate from an adult who was a healthcare worker with PCR-confirmed SARS-CoV-2 infection or an uninfected control (not recorded which). The CDR3 runs from the conserved cysteine through the conserved F or W. Fields, in order: V gene, clone size, D gene, J gene, CDR3 DNA, CDR3 protein. The D gene is left open where the match is weak. The size of a clone is reported for some rows only, either as once, few or many, or as a class for expanded clones.

v_call: TRBV29-1; clone_size: few; d_call: .; j_call: TRBJ2-7; cdr3_nt: TGCAGCGTTATCAATTCGGAGGCAGAGTCCATCTACGAGCAGTACTTC; cdr3_aa: CSVINSEAESIYEQYF
v_call: TRBV2; clone_size: many; d_call: .; j_call: TRBJ1-1; cdr3_nt: TGTGCCAGCAGTGCCCGAAACTTGAACACTGAAGCTTTCTTT; cdr3_aa: CASSARNLNTEAFF
v_call: TRBV5-1; clone_size: many; d_call: TRBD2; j_call: TRBJ2-1; cdr3_nt: TGCGCCAGCAGCCTTCTAGCGGGGGGGCCCGATGAGCAGTTCTTC; cdr3_aa: CASSLLAGGPDEQFF
v_call: TRBV7-9; clone_size: many; d_call: TRBD1; j_call: TRBJ2-7; cdr3_nt: TGTGCCAGCAGCCAATACAGGGGATTGGGGGCTGTCTACGAGCAGTACTTC; cdr3_aa: CASSQYRGLGAVYEQYF
v_call: TRBV2; clone_size: .; d_call: .; j_call: TRBJ2-4; cdr3_nt: TGTGCCAGCACTTCGGAGGCCCGGGCCAAAAACATTCAGTACTTC; cdr3_aa: CASTSEARAKNIQYF
v_call: TRBV5-4; clone_size: many; d_call: .; j_call: TRBJ1-1; cdr3_nt: TGTGCCAGCAGCCAGGGGATTGAAGCTTTCTTT; cdr3_aa: CASSQGIEAFF
v_call: TRBV5-1; clone_size: many; d_call: .; j_call: TRBJ2-5; cdr3_nt: TGCGCCAGCAGCCGAGGGGCTACCCGTCAAGAGACCCAGTACTTC; cdr3_aa: CASSRGATRQETQYF
v_call: TRBV6-5; clone_size: many; d_call: .; j_call: TRBJ1-2; cdr3_nt: TGTGCCAGCAGTACCGGACTGTTGTCCTATGGCTACACCTTC; cdr3_aa: CASSTGLLSYGYTF
v_call: TRBV5-1; clone_size: many; d_call: .; j_call: TRBJ2-3; cdr3_nt: TGCGCCAGCAGCTCCTTCCCAGGGACTAGCACAGATACGCAGTATTTT; cdr3_aa: CASSSFPGTSTDTQYF
v_call: TRBV13; clone_size: many; d_call: .; j_call: TRBJ2-5; cdr3_nt: TGTGCCAGCAGCTTCCGGGGGCACCAAGAGACCCAGTACTTC; cdr3_aa: CASSFRGHQETQYF
v_call: TRBV7-9; clone_size: many; d_call: .; j_call: TRBJ2-7; cdr3_nt: TGTGCCAGCAGCTTAGAGCAGCCGGGCCACGAGCAGTACTTC; cdr3_aa: CASSLEQPGHEQYF
v_call: TRBV5-6; clone_size: .; d_call: TRBD2; j_call: TRBJ2-7; cdr3_nt: TGTGCCAGCAGCTTTCTCCAGCGGGGGGCCACGGAGAACGAGCAGTACTTC; cdr3_aa: CASSFLQRGATENEQYF
v_call: TRBV9; clone_size: .; d_call: .; j_call: TRBJ1-1; cdr3_nt: TGTGCCAGCAGCGTAGGACAGTTCTTTCTCCCTGAAGGGGCTTTCTTT; cdr3_aa: CASSVGQFFLPEGAFF
v_call: TRBV6-1; clone_size: few; d_call: .; j_call: TRBJ2-1; cdr3_nt: TGTGCCAGCAGTGATATGAGAGGGCAGGGTATCAATGAGCAGTTCTTC; cdr3_aa: CASSDMRGQGINEQFF
v_call: TRBV6-2/TRBV6-3; clone_size: many; d_call: .; j_call: TRBJ2-3; cdr3_nt: TGTGCCAGCGGCCCGACGGACCCCGCAGATACGCAGTATTTT; cdr3_aa: CASGPTDPADTQYF
v_call: TRBV30; clone_size: many; d_call: TRBD1; j_call: TRBJ1-2; cdr3_nt: TGTGCCTGGAGTGTAGGGGGCCATATCGTCACCTTC; cdr3_aa: CAWSVGGHIVTF
v_call: TRBV5-1; clone_size: many; d_call: TRBD2; j_call: TRBJ2-5; cdr3_nt: TGCGCCAGCAGCTTGCCCCCGGGGGGGCGTGAGACCCAGTACTTC; cdr3_aa: CASSLPPGGRETQYF
v_call: TRBV6-4; clone_size: many; d_call: .; j_call: TRBJ2-2; cdr3_nt: TGTGCCAGCAGTGCTAGCGACACCGGGGAGCTGTTTTTT; cdr3_aa: CASSASDTGELFF
v_call: TRBV7-2; clone_size: many; d_call: TRBD1; j_call: TRBJ1-5; cdr3_nt: TGTGCCAGCAGCCCCAGGGCGGACAGGAATTTCCAGCCCCAGCATTTT; cdr3_aa: CASSPRADRNFQPQHF
v_call: TRBV6-2/TRBV6-3; clone_size: few; d_call: TRBD2; j_call: TRBJ2-7; cdr3_nt: TGTGCCAGCAGTCTCGGACTAGAAAACTACGAGCAGTACTTC; cdr3_aa: CASSLGLENYEQYF
v_call: TRBV10-2; clone_size: many; d_call: .; j_call: TRBJ1-4; cdr3_nt: TGCGCCAGCAGTGGCAGGGACCCGAGACCGAAACTGTTTTTT; cdr3_aa: CASSGRDPRPKLFF
v_call: TRBV7-9; clone_size: many; d_call: .; j_call: TRBJ1-2; cdr3_nt: TGTGCCAGCAGCTTACAGGGGCTGTATGGCTACACCTTC; cdr3_aa: CASSLQGLYGYTF
v_call: TRBV14; clone_size: .; d_call: .; j_call: TRBJ2-3; cdr3_nt: TGTGCCAGCAGCCAAGAGGGCAGACGCACAGATACGCAGTATTTT; cdr3_aa: CASSQEGRRTDTQYF
v_call: TRBV7-2; clone_size: many; d_call: .; j_call: TRBJ2-1; cdr3_nt: TGTGCCAGCAGCTTAGCGCGCCAATCTACACTATACAATGAGCAGTTCTTC; cdr3_aa: CASSLARQSTLYNEQFF
v_call: TRBV11-2; clone_size: many; d_call: TRBD1; j_call: TRBJ1-1; cdr3_nt: TGTGCCAGCAGCTTACTAAAGGACAGGGATATGACTGAAGCTTTCTTT; cdr3_aa: CASSLLKDRDMTEAFF
v_call: TRBV10-3; clone_size: many; d_call: .; j_call: TRBJ2-5; cdr3_nt: TGTGCCATCAGGGGGGACGTCCAAGAGACCCAGTACTTC; cdr3_aa: CAIRGDVQETQYF